This passage covers 20 T cell receptor beta chains from one sample sequenced in a study of lung T cells in sarcoidosis with Löfgren's syndrome. TCRdb reanalysed the reads using MiXCR and keeps one entry per CDR3 protein. The repertoire holds about 19,000 distinct CDR3 sequences, with roughly 20% as singletons. What was sequenced was CD4+ T cells from PBMCs. These receptors all come from a human donor with sarcoidosis (Löfgren's syndrome or another form), or a control subject (not recorded which).

With respect to this clonotype: This may be a read error: a much more frequent sequence differs by one nucleotide. V and J are TRBV12-3 or TRBV12-4 and TRBJ2-7; the D gene is possibly TRBD2 (6 bases). Trimming shortened V by 8 bases and J by 3 bases, and 8 bases separated the two germline ends. CDR3 size: 11 residues. CDR3 bases: TGTGCCAGCGGGCGGGACTACGAGCAGTACTTC. It specifies CASGRDYEQYF.

The J gene is TRBJ2-3, the V gene TRBV29-1; D uncertain. The V gene's germline CDR1 is SQVTM and CDR2 ANQGSEA. Trimming stripped 2 bases from V and 1 base from J, with 10 bases between. The CDR3 runs to 14 residues. CDR3 sequence: CSVESYYGTDTQYF. In DNA form, the CDR3 reads TGCAGCGTTGAATCCTATTATGGCACAGATACGCAGTATTTT.

J is TRBJ1-4 and V is TRBV11-2; possible D gene TRBD1, 5 bases. CDR1 SGHAT and CDR2 FQNNGV come from the germline V gene. The CDR3 runs 13 residues. Trimming removed 5 bases from V and 12 bases from J, with 16 bases in between. CDR3 in DNA: TGTGCCAGCAGCCTCCGATCTGGGGGAGAACTGTTTTTT. This gives the protein CASSLRSGGELFF.

Concerning this clonotype: Possible read error: a much larger clone is one base away. The rearrangement joins TRBV11-2 to TRBJ2-3; D tentatively reads TRBD1 or TRBD2 (5 bases each). The germline V and J ends were trimmed by 6 bases and 3 bases, with 16 bases remaining between them. Germline V lookup: CDR1 SGHAT, CDR2 FQNNGV. The CDR3 loop spans 15 amino acids. The CDR3: CASSLGASSTDTQYF. CDR3 nucleotides: TGTGCCAGCAGTCTCGGGGCTTCCTCAACAGATACGCAGTATTTT.

This clonotype was detected only a few times. This chain links TRBV19 with TRBJ2-1; D may be TRBD1 (6 bases). CDR1 is LNHDA and CDR2 is SQIVND in the germline V gene (reference sequence). The germline V and J ends were trimmed by 0 bases and 6 bases, with 6 bases remaining between them. CDR3 length equals 13 residues. This chain's CDR3 is CASSIDRGNEQFF. CDR3 nucleotide sequence: TGTGCCAGTAGTATAGACAGGGGCAATGAGCAGTTCTTC.

For this clonotype: A clone one base away is much larger, so this may be a read error. The chain links TRBV19 to TRBJ1-2; D gene unclear. This CDR3 has 14 residues. Germline loops: CDR1 LNHDA, CDR2 SQIVND (reference sequence). V was trimmed by 10 bases and J by 5 bases, leaving 20 bases between them. The CDR3 loop reads CATNARTILYGYTF. Written as DNA, the CDR3 is TGTGCCACCAACGCCCGGACTATCCTATATGGCTACACCTTC.

This clonotype was counted once. This may stem from a read error, because a much larger clone lies one nucleotide away. J is TRBJ2-1 and V is TRBV2; D not resolved. CDR1 is SNHLY, CDR2 FYNNEI, per germline. Trimming shortened V by 9 bases and J by 5 bases, and 11 bases separated the two germline ends. The CDR3 is 12 residues long. CDR3: CASHRQDNEQFF. The DNA of the CDR3 is TGTGCCAGTCACCGGCAGGACAATGAGCAGTTCTTC.

This clonotype was picked up a small number of times. The chain recombines TRBV5-1 with TRBJ2-3; the match to TRBD2 covers 9 bases. The ends lost 3 bases at V and 2 bases at J; junction bases unmatched: 4. Germline CDR1 reads SGHRS; CDR2 reads YFSETQ. This CDR3 is built from 15 residues. The CDR3 coding sequence is TGCGCCAGCAGCTCGGGACTAGCTACCACAGATACGCAGTATTTT. Its translation is CASSSGLATTDTQYF.

This clonotype has ten or more counts. V usage is TRBV28 and J usage is TRBJ2-6; 8 bases are a match to TRBD1. The CDR3 spans 17 residues. CDR1 is MDHEN and CDR2 is SYDVKM in the germline V gene. V was clipped by 7 bases and J by 2 bases; unmatched bases: 10. Here the CDR3 DNA reads TGTGCCAGCATCGAAGGTGGGACAGGAGCTGGGGCCAACGTCCTGACTTTC. This sequence encodes CASIEGGTGAGANVLTF.

This clonotype was seen at least ten times. The chain employs TRBV28 and TRBJ2-5; a possible D gene is TRBD2 (6 bases). The CDR3 is 15 amino acids. CDR1 is MDHEN, CDR2 SYDVKM, per germline. Trimming took off 2 bases at V and 4 bases at J, with 14 bases between the two ends. The CDR3 reads CASSLPSGHGETQYF. Here the CDR3 DNA reads TGTGCCAGCAGTTTACCCAGCGGGCACGGAGAGACCCAGTACTTC.

This clonotype was counted at least ten times. The chain recombines TRBV29-1 with TRBJ2-7; 10 bases map to TRBD2. The CDR3 is 13 amino acids. Trimming removed 8 bases from V and 0 bases from J; junction bases left unmatched: 4. The germline CDR1 and CDR2 sequences are SQVTM and ANQGSEA. The CDR3 protein is CSIRTSGSYEQYF. The CDR3 coding sequence is TGCAGCATTCGGACTAGCGGCTCCTACGAGCAGTACTTC.

This clonotype was found many times. The DNA for the CDR3 is TGCGCCAGCAGCTGGGACAGCAATCAGCCCCAGCATTTT. It encodes CASSWDSNQPQHF. The genes are TRBV5-1 and TRBJ1-5, with D possibly TRBD1 on 5 matching bases. V lost 3 bases to trimming and J lost 1 base, with 5 bases between them. The CDR3 contains 13 residues. The germline V gene encodes CDR1 SGHRS and CDR2 YFSETQ.

This clonotype was counted at least ten times. The V call is TRBV24-1, the J call TRBJ1-2; D unresolved. Germline-derived CDR1 and CDR2 are KGHDR and SFDVKD. The CDR3 is 13 residues long. V shed 5 bases and J shed 2 bases, with 8 bases lying between them. The CDR3 protein is CATSGSQNYGYTF. The CDR3 nucleotides read TGTGCCACCAGTGGGAGCCAGAACTATGGCTACACCTTC.

This clonotype was seen at least ten times. V is TRBV2 and J is TRBJ1-1; D uncertain. Germline CDR1 and CDR2: SNHLY and FYNNEI. V lost 2 bases, J lost 4 bases, and 14 bases lay in between. This CDR3 has 15 residues. The CDR3 loop reads CASSERAGGSTEAFF. The CDR3 DNA is TGTGCCAGCAGTGAACGAGCAGGTGGGAGCACTGAAGCTTTCTTT.

This clonotype was seen many times. The V and J genes are TRBV5-6 and TRBJ2-3, with D perhaps TRBD1 or TRBD2 (5 bases each). The germline gives CDR1 SGHDT, CDR2 YYEEEE. This CDR3 is built from 14 residues. Trimming cost V 3 bases and J 1 base, with 9 bases left between them. The CDR3 DNA reads TGTGCCAGCAGCTATTTGGGGGGCACAGATACGCAGTATTTT. This sequence encodes CASSYLGGTDTQYF.

This chain connects TRBV10-2 to TRBJ2-3, with D maybe TRBD2 (6 bases). The length of the CDR3 is 14 residues. Trimming cost V 10 bases and J 1 base, with 15 bases left between them. CDR1 is WSHSY and CDR2 is SAAADI in the germline V gene. CDR3 bases: TGCGCCATCCAGACTAGTCTCGGCACAGATACGCAGTATTTT. Translation: CAIQTSLGTDTQYF.

By share, this clonotype ranks as medium-sized. This rearrangement joins TRBV20-1 to TRBJ2-7, with 9 bases lining up with TRBD2. Germline assignment: CDR1 DFQATT and CDR2 SNEGSKA (reference sequence). The V and J ends lost 2 bases and 2 bases, in that order; junction bases with no gene match: 1. The CDR3 covers 13 residues. The CDR3 protein is CSARLAGPYEQYF. CDR3 DNA: TGCAGTGCTAGACTAGCGGGACCCTACGAGCAGTACTTC.

As for this clonotype: A read error is possible here, since a much larger clone lies one base away. The chain has TRBV29-1 and TRBJ2-7; weak D call: TRBD2 (6 bases). The V end was cut by 6 bases, the J end by 7 bases, with 34 bases between. The CDR3 totals 18 residues. Germline CDR1 reads SQVTM; CDR2 reads ANQGSEA. The CDR3 reads CSVRWGVPIGLIPIEQYF. CDR3 coding DNA: TGCAGCGTCCGGTGGGGGGTACCGATCGGGCTTATCCCGATAGAGCAGTACTTC.

On this clonotype itself: This could be a read error, since a much larger clone is one nucleotide away. This chain joins TRBV5-1 and TRBJ2-1; D gene ambiguous. The CDR3 length is 15 residues. Germline V gene data show CDR1 as SGHRS and CDR2 as YFSETQ. The CDR3 sequence is CASSMGTGSHNEQFF. In DNA, the CDR3 is TGCGCCAGCTCTATGGGAACCGGCTCCCACAATGAGCAGTTCTTC.

In this sample, this clonotype turned up many times. The chain couples TRBV20-1 to TRBJ2-3; D gene uncertain. V lost 1 base, J lost 5 bases, and 7 bases lay in between. This CDR3 has 12 amino acids. Germline CDR1 and CDR2: DFQATT and SNEGSKA (reference sequence). The CDR3 DNA sequence: TGCAGTGCTAGAGGGCCGGGAGATACGCAGTATTTT. Translation gives CSARGPGDTQYF.